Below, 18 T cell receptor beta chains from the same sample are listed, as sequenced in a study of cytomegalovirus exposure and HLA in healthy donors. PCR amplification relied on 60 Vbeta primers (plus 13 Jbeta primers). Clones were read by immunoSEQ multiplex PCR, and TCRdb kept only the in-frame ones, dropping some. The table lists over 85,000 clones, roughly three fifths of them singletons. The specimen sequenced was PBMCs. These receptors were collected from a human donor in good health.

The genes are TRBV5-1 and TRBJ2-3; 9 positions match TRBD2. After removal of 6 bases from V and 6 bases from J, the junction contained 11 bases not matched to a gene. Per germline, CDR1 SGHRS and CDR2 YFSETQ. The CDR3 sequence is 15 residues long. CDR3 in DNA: TGCGCCAGCACAAGGGGCGTAAGCGGGAGGGATACGCAGTATTTT. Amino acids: CASTRGVSGRDTQYF.

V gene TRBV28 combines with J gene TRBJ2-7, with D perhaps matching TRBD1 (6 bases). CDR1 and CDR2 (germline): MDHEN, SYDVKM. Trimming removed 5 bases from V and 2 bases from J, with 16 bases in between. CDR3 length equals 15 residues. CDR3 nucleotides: TGTGCCAGCAGTGACCCCAGGGGAAGGGCCTACGAGCAGTACTTC. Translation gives CASSDPRGRAYEQYF. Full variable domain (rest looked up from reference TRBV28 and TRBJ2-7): DVKVTQSSRYLVKRTGEKVFLECVQDMDHENMFWYRQDPGLGLRLIYFSYDVKMKEKGDIPEGYSVSREKKERFSLILESASTNQTSMYLCASSDPRGRAYEQYFGPGTRLTVT.

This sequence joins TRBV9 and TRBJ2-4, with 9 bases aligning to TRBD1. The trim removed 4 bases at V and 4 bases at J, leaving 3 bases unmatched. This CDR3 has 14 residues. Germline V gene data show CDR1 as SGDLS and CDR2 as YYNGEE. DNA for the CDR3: TGTGCCAGCAGCCCGGGACAGGGAAAAAACATTCAGTACTTC. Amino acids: CASSPGQGKNIQYF. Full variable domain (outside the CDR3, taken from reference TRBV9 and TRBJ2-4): DSGVTQTPKHLITATGQRVTLRCSPRSGDLSVYWYQQSLDQGLQFLIQYYNGEERAKGNILERFSAQQFPDLHSELNLSSLELGDSALYFCASSPGQGKNIQYFGAGTRLSVL.

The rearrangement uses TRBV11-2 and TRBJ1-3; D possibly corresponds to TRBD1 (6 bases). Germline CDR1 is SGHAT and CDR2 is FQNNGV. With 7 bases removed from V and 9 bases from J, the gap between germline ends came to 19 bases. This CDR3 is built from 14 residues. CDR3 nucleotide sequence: TGTGCCAGCACCCCCTCGACAGGCACTGGCACCATATATTTT. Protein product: CASTPSTGTGTIYF.

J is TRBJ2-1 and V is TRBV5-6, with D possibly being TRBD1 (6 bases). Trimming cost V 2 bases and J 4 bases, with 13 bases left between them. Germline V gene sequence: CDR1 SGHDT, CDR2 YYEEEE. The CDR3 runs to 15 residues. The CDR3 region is CASSFGRGGYNEQFF. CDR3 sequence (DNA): TGTGCCAGCAGCTTCGGCAGGGGTGGTTACAATGAGCAGTTCTTC.

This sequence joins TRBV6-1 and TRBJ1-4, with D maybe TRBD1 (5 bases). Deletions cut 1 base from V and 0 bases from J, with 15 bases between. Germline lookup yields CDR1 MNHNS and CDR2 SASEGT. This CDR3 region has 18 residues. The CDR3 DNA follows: TGTGCCAGCAGTGAAGGAGTCTGGCGGGGGACAACTAATGAAAAACTGTTTTTT. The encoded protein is CASSEGVWRGTTNEKLFF.

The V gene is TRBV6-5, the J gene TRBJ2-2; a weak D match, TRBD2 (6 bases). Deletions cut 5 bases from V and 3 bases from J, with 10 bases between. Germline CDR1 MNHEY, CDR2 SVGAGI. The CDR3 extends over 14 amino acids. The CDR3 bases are TGTGCCAGCAGTCGGAGGGGAGACACCGGGGAGCTGTTTTTT. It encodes CASSRRGDTGELFF.

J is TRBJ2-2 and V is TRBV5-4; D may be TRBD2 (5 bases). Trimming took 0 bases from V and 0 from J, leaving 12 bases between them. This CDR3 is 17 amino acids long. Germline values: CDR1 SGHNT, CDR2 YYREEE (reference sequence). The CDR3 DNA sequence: TGTGCCAGCAGCTTGGACCGCACGGGAACGAACACCGGGGAGCTGTTTTTT. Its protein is CASSLDRTGTNTGELFF.

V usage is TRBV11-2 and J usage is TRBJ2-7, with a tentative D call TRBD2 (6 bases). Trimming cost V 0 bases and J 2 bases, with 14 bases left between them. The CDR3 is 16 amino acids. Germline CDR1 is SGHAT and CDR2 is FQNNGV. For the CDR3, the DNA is TGTGCCAGCAGCTTAGACGGGCGGGAATTCCCCTACGAGCAGTACTTC. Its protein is CASSLDGREFPYEQYF. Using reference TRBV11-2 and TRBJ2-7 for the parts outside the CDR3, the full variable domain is EAGVAQSPRYKIIEKRQSVAFWCNPISGHATLYWYQQILGQGPKLLIQFQNNGVVDDSQLPKDRFSAERLKGVDSTLKIQPAKLEDSAVYLCASSLDGREFPYEQYFGPGTRLTVT.

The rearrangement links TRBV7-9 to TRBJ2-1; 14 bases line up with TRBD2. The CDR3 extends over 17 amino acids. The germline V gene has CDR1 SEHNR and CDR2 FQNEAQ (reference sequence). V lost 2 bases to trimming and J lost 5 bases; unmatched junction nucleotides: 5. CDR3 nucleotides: TGTGCCAGCAGCTTAACTACGGGACTAGCGGGGGACAATGAGCAGTTCTTC. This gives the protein CASSLTTGLAGDNEQFF.

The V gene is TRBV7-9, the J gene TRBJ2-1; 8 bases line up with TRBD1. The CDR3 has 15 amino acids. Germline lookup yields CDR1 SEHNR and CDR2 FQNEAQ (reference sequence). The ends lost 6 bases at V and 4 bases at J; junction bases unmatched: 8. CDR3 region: CASRSLGQEYNEQFF. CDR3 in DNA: TGTGCCAGCAGATCCTTGGGACAGGAGTACAATGAGCAGTTCTTC. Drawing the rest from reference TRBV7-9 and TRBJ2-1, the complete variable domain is DTGVSQNPRHKITKRGQNVTFRCDPISEHNRLYWYRQTLGQGPEFLTYFQNEAQLEKSRLLSDRFSAERPKGSFSTLEIQRTEQGDSAMYLCASRSLGQEYNEQFFGPGTRLTVL.

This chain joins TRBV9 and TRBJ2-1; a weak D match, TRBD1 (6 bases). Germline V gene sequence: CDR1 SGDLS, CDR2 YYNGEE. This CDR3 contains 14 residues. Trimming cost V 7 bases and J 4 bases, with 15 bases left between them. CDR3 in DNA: TGTGCCAGCCGGAGGACAGACACTTACAATGAGCAGTTCTTC. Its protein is CASRRTDTYNEQFF. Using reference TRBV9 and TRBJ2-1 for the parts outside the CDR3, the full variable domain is DSGVTQTPKHLITATGQRVTLRCSPRSGDLSVYWYQQSLDQGLQFLIQYYNGEERAKGNILERFSAQQFPDLHSELNLSSLELGDSALYFCASRRTDTYNEQFFGPGTRLTVL.

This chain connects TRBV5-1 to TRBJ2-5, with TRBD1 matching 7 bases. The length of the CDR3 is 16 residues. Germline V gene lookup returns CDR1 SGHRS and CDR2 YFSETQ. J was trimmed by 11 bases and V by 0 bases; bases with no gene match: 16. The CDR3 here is CASSLAGQGVPEEQYF. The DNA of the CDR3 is TGCGCCAGCAGCTTGGCAGGGCAGGGGGTACCGGAGGAGCAGTACTTC.

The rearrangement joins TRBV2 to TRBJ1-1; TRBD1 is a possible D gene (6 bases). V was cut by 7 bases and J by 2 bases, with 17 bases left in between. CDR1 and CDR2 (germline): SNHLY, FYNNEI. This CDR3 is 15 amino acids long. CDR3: CASIDAGGGNTEAFF. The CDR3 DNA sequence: TGTGCCAGCATCGACGCGGGGGGCGGAAACACTGAAGCTTTCTTT.

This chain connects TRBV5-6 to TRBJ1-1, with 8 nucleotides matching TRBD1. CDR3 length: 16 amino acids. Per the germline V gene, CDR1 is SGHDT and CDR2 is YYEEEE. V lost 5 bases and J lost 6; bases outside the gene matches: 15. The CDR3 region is CASSTLRQGIFSEAFF. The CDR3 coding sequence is TGTGCCAGCAGTACCCTCCGACAGGGGATCTTCTCTGAAGCTTTCTTT.

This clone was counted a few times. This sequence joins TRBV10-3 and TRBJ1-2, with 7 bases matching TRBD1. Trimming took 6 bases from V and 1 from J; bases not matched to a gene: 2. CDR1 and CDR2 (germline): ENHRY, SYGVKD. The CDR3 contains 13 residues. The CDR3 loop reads CAISGQVNYGYTF. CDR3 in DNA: TGTGCCATCAGCGGACAGGTTAACTATGGCTACACCTTC.

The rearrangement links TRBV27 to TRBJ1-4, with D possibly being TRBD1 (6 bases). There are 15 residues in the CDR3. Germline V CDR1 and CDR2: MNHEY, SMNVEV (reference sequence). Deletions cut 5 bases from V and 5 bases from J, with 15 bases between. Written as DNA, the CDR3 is TGTGCCAGCAGTGACCTACAGGGTTGGAATGAAAAACTGTTTTTT. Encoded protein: CASSDLQGWNEKLFF.

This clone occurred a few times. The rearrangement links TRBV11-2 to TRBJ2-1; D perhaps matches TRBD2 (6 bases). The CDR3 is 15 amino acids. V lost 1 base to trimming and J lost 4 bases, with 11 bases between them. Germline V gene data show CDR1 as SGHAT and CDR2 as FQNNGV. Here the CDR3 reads CASSLGGREYNEQFF. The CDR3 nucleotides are TGTGCCAGCAGCTTAGGAGGCCGGGAGTACAATGAGCAGTTCTTC.